One sample yielded the 13 T cell receptor beta chains listed below, sequenced in a study of regulatory T cells in long-lasting Graves disease. Time point reported: newly diagnosed GD, antithyroid drugs for less than 3 months. From RNA extracted from PBMCs, the TCR library was made. HTBI primers from iRepertoire and Arm-PCR of CDR3 regions yielded the TCR beta libraries. Via MiXCR, TCRdb re-called the multiplex PCR reads, giving one row per CDR3 protein. In the table there are 550,000 to 600,000 distinct CDR3 sequences, around 16% of which are singletons. The same sample was also used in a study of T cells in Graves' hyperthyroidism and ophthalmopathy.

The sequencing here drew on peripheral blood mononuclear cells (PBMCs), taken at new diagnosis, from a patient treated with antithyroid drugs. The receptors were gathered from a man aged 18 to 30 with Graves disease.

This clonotype showed up many times. The V gene is TRBV2, the J gene TRBJ2-1, with D hard to call. Trimming removed 1 base from V and 0 bases from J, with 7 bases in between. In germline, CDR1 is SNHLY, CDR2 FYNNEI. This CDR3 region has 15 residues. The CDR3 is CASSEETISYNEQFF. The CDR3 DNA sequence: TGTGCCAGCAGTGAAGAAACTATCTCCTACAATGAGCAGTTCTTC.

The CDR3 reads CASSPEGGRTDTQYF. CDR3 coding DNA: TGTGCCAGCAGCCCAGAGGGGGGACGCACAGATACGCAGTATTTT. The V and J genes are TRBV9 and TRBJ2-3; D is tentatively TRBD1 or TRBD2 (6 bases each). Germline lookup yields CDR1 SGDLS and CDR2 YYNGEE. CDR3 length equals 15 residues. Trimming cost V 4 bases and J 1 base, with 13 bases left between them.

This clonotype was seen more than once but under ten times. The chain uses TRBV6-1 and TRBJ1-2, with TRBD1 identical over 11 bases. Germline loops: CDR1 MNHNS, CDR2 SASEGT. J gave up 7 bases and V 6 bases, and 7 bases lay outside the gene matches. This CDR3 region has 14 residues. The chain's CDR3 is CASSHGQGASGYTF. CDR3 DNA sequence: TGTGCCAGCAGCCACGGACAGGGGGCGAGTGGCTACACCTTC.

This chain links TRBV11-2 with TRBJ1-5, with a weak D call TRBD1 (6 bases). Germline CDR1 and CDR2: SGHAT and FQNNGV. The V and J ends lost 1 base and 9 bases respectively, with 10 bases between them. This CDR3 is 13 amino acids long. The CDR3, as DNA: TGTGCCAGCAGCTTAGGAGCAGGGGTGCCCCAGCATTTT. It translates to CASSLGAGVPQHF.

The chain recombines TRBV29-1 with TRBJ2-5; 10 positions match TRBD1. This CDR3 is 14 amino acids long. CDR1 SQVTM and CDR2 ANQGSEA come from the germline V gene. V was clipped by 4 bases and J by 5 bases; unmatched bases: 7. For the CDR3, the DNA is TGCAGCGTTGGAGTCGGGGACAGGGGTGAGACCCAGTACTTC. Encoded protein: CSVGVGDRGETQYF.

This clonotype was observed at least ten times. This rearrangement joins TRBV7-8 to TRBJ2-7, with 7 positions matching TRBD2. The junction had 9 bases not matched to a gene; V was cut back by 4 bases and J by 3 bases. The CDR3 contains 15 residues. Germline V lookup: CDR1 SGHVS, CDR2 FQNEAQ. CDR3 bases: TGTGCCAGCAGCTCAAGAGGACTAGTCAGCTACGAGCAGTACTTC. Translated, it gives CASSSRGLVSYEQYF. Looking up the rest from reference TRBV7-8 and TRBJ2-7 gives the full variable domain: GAGVSQSPRYKVAKRGQDVALRCDPISGHVSLFWYQQALGQGPEFLTYFQNEAQLDKSGLPSDRFFAERPEGSVSTLKIQRTQQEDSAVYLCASSSRGLVSYEQYFGPGTRLTVT.

This clonotype showed up many times. CDR3 amino acids: CASSWTGEGNEQFF. In DNA, the CDR3 is TGTGCCAGCAGTTGGACAGGGGAAGGCAATGAGCAGTTCTTC. The genes are TRBV12-3 or TRBV12-4 and TRBJ2-1, with 9 bases lining up with TRBD1. The CDR3 has 14 amino acids. V lost 4 bases and J lost 6; bases outside the gene matches: 4.

This clonotype came up a few times. The chain recombines TRBV18 with TRBJ2-7; 7 bases align to TRBD1. The V gene's germline CDR1 is KGHSH and CDR2 LQKENI. The CDR3 spans 14 residues. The V segment lost 4 bases and the J segment 3 bases; nucleotides outside the gene matches: 6. The CDR3 nucleotides read TGTGCCAGCTCACAGACAGGGACGTACTACGAGCAGTACTTC. It encodes CASSQTGTYYEQYF.

This clonotype was found a few times. The genes are TRBV7-9 and TRBJ2-7, with TRBD1 identical over 7 bases. Germline V gene sequence: CDR1 SEHNR, CDR2 FQNEAQ (reference sequence). This CDR3 is 14 amino acids long. The ends lost 5 bases at V and 3 bases at J; junction bases unmatched: 7. CDR3 coding DNA: TGTGCCAGCAGCAACGTCGACAGGGTCTACGAGCAGTACTTC. Protein sequence: CASSNVDRVYEQYF.

On this clonotype: This sequence may be a read error, since a much larger clone differs from it by one base. The chain recombines TRBV2 with TRBJ2-3; TRBD2 matches 9 bases. The CDR3 totals 16 residues. Germline loops: CDR1 SNHLY, CDR2 FYNNEI. The CDR3 here is CASSQEGGTSTDTRYF. Here the CDR3 DNA reads TGTGCCAGCAGCCAGGAGGGCGGGACTAGCACAGATACGCGGTATTTT.

The V gene is TRBV4-1, the J gene TRBJ2-2; the D gene could be TRBD1 or TRBD2 (5 bases each). The germline V gene encodes CDR1 MGHRA and CDR2 YSYEKL. The CDR3 is 11 amino acids. Deletions cut 10 bases from V and 6 bases from J, with 9 bases between. DNA of the CDR3: TGCGCCACCCTGGGGGCCGGGGAGCTGTTTTTT. This sequence encodes CATLGAGELFF.

This clonotype was seen many times. The chain couples TRBV12-3 or TRBV12-4 to TRBJ2-2, with 9 bases matching TRBD1. The V gene end was trimmed by 7 bases and the J gene end by 7 bases; junction bases not matched to a gene: 13. The CDR3 loop spans 16 amino acids. The CDR3: CASTNRDREWFGELFF. For the CDR3, the DNA is TGTGCCAGCACGAACCGGGACAGGGAGTGGTTCGGGGAGCTGTTTTTT.

The gene calls are TRBV20-1 and TRBJ2-6; D not certain. Germline V gene data show CDR1 as DFQATT and CDR2 as SNEGSKA (reference sequence). The CDR3 loop spans 15 amino acids. Trimming left V 0 bases short and J 6 bases short, with 12 bases between. CDR3 loop: CSARDLKGPANVLTF. CDR3 DNA sequence: TGCAGTGCTAGAGACCTGAAGGGTCCGGCCAACGTCCTGACTTTC.